A single sample is the source of the 20 T cell receptor beta chains below, sequenced in a study of blood T cell repertoires in COVID-19. Clones were read by immunoSEQ multiplex PCR, and TCRdb kept only the in-frame ones, dropping some. Of hundreds of thousands of clones in the sample, approximately 83% are singletons; the top ten hold approximately 2%. The source material was peripheral blood. These receptors were collected from a woman in her 30s who had recovered from COVID-19.

The chain couples TRBV5-1 to TRBJ2-3, with D perhaps matching TRBD1 (5 bases). Looked up from germline, CDR1 is SGHRS and CDR2 is YFSETQ. The CDR3 loop spans 14 amino acids. Trimming left V 6 bases short and J 2 bases short, with 13 bases between. The CDR3 region is CASTRAATTDTQYF. In DNA form, the CDR3 reads TGCGCCAGCACCAGGGCGGCGACCACAGATACGCAGTATTTT. Variable domain in full (rest from reference TRBV5-1 and TRBJ2-3): KAGVTQTPRYLIKTRGQQVTLSCSPISGHRSVSWYQQTPGQGLQFLFEYFSETQRNKGNFPGRFSGRQFSNSRSEMNVSTLELGDSALYLCASTRAATTDTQYFGPGTRLTVL.

The chain couples TRBV3-1 (or the pseudogene TRBV3-2) to TRBJ1-6; D call uncertain. CDR3 length: 14 amino acids. CDR1 and CDR2 from the germline V gene are LGHDT and YNNKEL (reference sequence). V lost 4 bases, J lost 7 bases, and 11 bases lay in between. The CDR3 loop is CASSPEGGNSPLHF. The CDR3 DNA reads as TGTGCCAGCAGCCCCGAAGGCGGGAATTCACCCCTCCACTTT.

The chain joins TRBV5-1 to TRBJ2-3, with 8 nucleotides matching TRBD1. Germline V gene lookup returns CDR1 SGHRS and CDR2 YFSETQ. The CDR3 sequence is 15 residues long. Unmatched junction bases numbered 4, after V lost 0 bases and J lost 4 bases. CDR3 in DNA: TGCGCCAGCAGCTTGGGCGCAGGGGGCGCAGATACGCAGTATTTT. This gives the protein CASSLGAGGADTQYF. The full variable domain, in which reference TRBV5-1 and TRBJ2-3 provide the parts outside the CDR3, is KAGVTQTPRYLIKTRGQQVTLSCSPISGHRSVSWYQQTPGQGLQFLFEYFSETQRNKGNFPGRFSGRQFSNSRSEMNVSTLELGDSALYLCASSLGAGGADTQYFGPGTRLTVL.

The chain is built from TRBV5-5 and TRBJ1-4; 7 positions match TRBD1. The germline gives CDR1 SGHKS, CDR2 YYEKEE (reference sequence). The V and J ends lost 6 bases and 1 base, in that order; junction bases with no gene match: 6. The CDR3 contains 15 residues. The CDR3 region is CASTDRRVTNEKLFF. CDR3 bases: TGTGCCAGCACGGACAGGAGAGTAACTAATGAAAAACTGTTTTTT.

This chain uses TRBV19 with TRBJ2-2; 10 bases agree with TRBD1. This CDR3 has 16 amino acids. Germline values: CDR1 LNHDA, CDR2 SQIVND (reference sequence). The V gene end was trimmed by 3 bases and the J gene end by 0 bases; junction bases not matched to a gene: 1. CDR3 residues: CASSMGTGANTGELFF. CDR3 coding DNA: TGTGCCAGTAGTATGGGGACAGGGGCGAACACCGGGGAGCTGTTTTTT.

The chain carries TRBV11-2 and TRBJ2-2, with 10 bases identical to TRBD2. Trimming took 7 bases from V and 4 from J; bases not matched to a gene: 12. This CDR3 spans 17 amino acids. Per the germline V gene, CDR1 is SGHAT and CDR2 is FQNNGV. CDR3 nucleotides: TGTGCCAGCACCCAACCCTTGAGCGGGAGGGCCACCGGGGAGCTGTTTTTT. Translating gives CASTQPLSGRATGELFF.

The V gene is TRBV5-6, the J gene TRBJ2-7; 10 bases match TRBD2. Germline CDR1 is SGHDT and CDR2 is YYEEEE. The V and J ends lost 4 bases and 1 base, in that order; junction bases with no gene match: 8. The CDR3 loop spans 16 amino acids. The CDR3 reads CASSNRGLAKSYEQYF. The CDR3 bases are TGTGCCAGCAGCAATAGGGGACTAGCGAAGTCCTACGAGCAGTACTTC.

CDR3 DNA sequence: TGCAGTGCTAGTTGGGGGACAGACTACGAGCAGTACTTC. Protein: CSASWGTDYEQYF. The chain uses TRBV20-1 and TRBJ2-7; 7 bases match TRBD1. Unmatched junction bases numbered 5, after V lost 3 bases and J lost 3 bases. The germline V gene has CDR1 DFQATT and CDR2 SNEGSKA (reference sequence). The length of the CDR3 is 13 residues.

This clone was found a few times. The CDR3 bases are TGTGCCAGTAACGGGGACAGCAACACAGATACGCAGTATTTT. Amino acid sequence: CASNGDSNTDTQYF. The chain has TRBV2 and TRBJ2-3; 7 positions agree with TRBD1. The CDR3 runs 14 residues. V was pared by 9 bases and J by 2 bases, with 8 bases of the junction left unmatched. From germline, CDR1 is SNHLY and CDR2 FYNNEI.

The CDR3 spells CATTHSNRNEQYF. The CDR3 DNA reads TGTGCCACCACCCACTCGAACAGGAACGAGCAGTACTTC. The V gene is TRBV3-1 (or the pseudogene TRBV3-2), the J gene TRBJ2-7; a possible D gene is TRBD1 (5 bases). V was pared by 10 bases and J by 5 bases, with 18 bases between. CDR3 length equals 13 residues. CDR1 is LGHDT and CDR2 is YNNKEL in the germline V gene (reference sequence).

This chain links TRBV2 with TRBJ2-5; TRBD1 is a possible D gene (5 bases). In germline, CDR1 is SNHLY, CDR2 FYNNEI. This CDR3 spans 16 amino acids. V lost 1 base and J 0 bases, leaving 12 bases between the germline ends. The CDR3 nucleotides are TGTGCCAGCAGTGAAGTGCTGACAGCGTACCAAGAGACCCAGTACTTC. As protein: CASSEVLTAYQETQYF.

The chain employs TRBV27 and TRBJ2-1; the match to TRBD2 covers 7 bases. The V gene end was trimmed by 8 bases and the J gene end by 0 bases; junction bases not matched to a gene: 10. CDR3 length: 16 amino acids. CDR1 MNHEY and CDR2 SMNVEV come from the germline V gene (reference sequence). CDR3 sequence reads: CASGLDGGSSYNEQFF. The CDR3 nucleotides are TGTGCCAGCGGGTTGGATGGCGGGAGCTCCTACAATGAGCAGTTCTTC.

The rearrangement links TRBV4-1 to TRBJ1-2, with TRBD1 matching 9 bases. After removal of 1 base from V and 8 bases from J, the junction contained 2 bases not matched to a gene. The CDR3 has 13 amino acids. The germline gives CDR1 MGHRA, CDR2 YSYEKL. CDR3 residues: CASSQGQGGGYTF. CDR3 bases: TGCGCCAGCAGCCAAGGACAGGGGGGAGGCTACACCTTC.

In nucleotides, the CDR3 is TGTGCCAGCAGCTCCTTGGGGACACCATCCTACGAGCAGTACTTC. Its protein is CASSSLGTPSYEQYF. V is TRBV5-6 and J is TRBJ2-7, with D possibly being TRBD1 (6 bases). This CDR3 spans 15 amino acids. V was trimmed by 3 bases and J by 1 base, leaving 14 bases between them. Germline loops: CDR1 SGHDT, CDR2 YYEEEE.

V usage is TRBV7-8 and J usage is TRBJ1-2; 7 positions match TRBD1. The CDR3 is 16 residues long. Germline CDR1 is SGHVS and CDR2 is FQNEAQ. V was clipped by 5 bases and J by 6 bases; unmatched bases: 15. The CDR3 DNA reads TGTGCCAGCAGCGAGCAGGACAGGAGAGTCGGAGATGGCTACACCTTC. Encoded protein: CASSEQDRRVGDGYTF.

The chain carries TRBV19 and TRBJ1-5; D gene ambiguous. Germline V CDR1 and CDR2: LNHDA, SQIVND (reference sequence). This CDR3 region has 10 residues. V was cut by 3 bases and J by 8 bases, with 2 bases left in between. CDR3 sequence reads: CASSIEPQHF. The CDR3 nucleotides are TGTGCCAGTAGTATCGAGCCCCAGCATTTT.

V and J are TRBV5-4 and TRBJ2-7, with a weak D call TRBD2 (5 bases). Trimming removed 4 bases from V and 6 bases from J, with 20 bases in between. Germline CDR1 SGHNT, CDR2 YYREEE (reference sequence). The CDR3 consists of 15 residues. CDR3 DNA sequence: TGTGCCAGCAGCCCACGGGGTAGCAGGAACGGCGAGCAGTACTTC. Amino acids: CASSPRGSRNGEQYF.

The CDR3 is CASSPGLAGYEQYF. Written as DNA, the CDR3 is TGTGCCAGCAGCCCCGGACTAGCGGGCTACGAGCAGTACTTC. The genes are TRBV7-2 and TRBJ2-7; 11 positions match TRBD2. V lost 5 bases and J lost 3; bases outside the gene matches: 3. The CDR3 runs to 14 residues. The germline gives CDR1 SGHTA, CDR2 FQGNSA.

As concerns this clone: Additional DNA sequences in this sample encode the identical CDR3. V is TRBV7-2 and J is TRBJ2-2; D may be TRBD2 (5 bases). The germline gives CDR1 SGHTA, CDR2 FQGNSA. This CDR3 has 14 residues. Trimming pared 1 base from V and 2 bases from J, leaving 5 bases between. CDR3 protein: CASSLGLNTGELFF. CDR3 in DNA: TGTGCCAGCAGCTTAGGACTAAACACCGGGGAGCTGTTTTTT.

The J gene is TRBJ2-5, the V gene TRBV19; a possible D gene is TRBD1 (6 bases). Germline CDR1 is LNHDA and CDR2 is SQIVND (reference sequence). This CDR3 region has 16 residues. Trimming pared 6 bases from V and 4 bases from J, leaving 21 bases between. CDR3 region: CASSRKGQLDRETQYF. The CDR3 DNA reads as TGTGCCAGTAGCCGGAAAGGACAGCTAGATCGAGAGACCCAGTACTTC.